Reported below is one TCR beta chain. CDR1 GTSNPN and CDR2 SVGIG come from the germline V gene (reference sequence). V shed 0 bases and J 5 bases; nucleotides not matched to a gene: 9. The CDR3 consists of 15 residues. Data came from immunoSEQ multiplex PCR; TCRdb stores just in-frame clones and leaves some out. The profile shows about 100,000 clones, 80% to 90% of them singletons. The sample comes from a study of control samples from healthy donors and cancer patients. Material for sequencing was blood. The sequence was obtained from a man younger than 45 in good health. This sequence joins TRBV30 and TRBJ2-5; the match to TRBD1 covers 7 bases. The CDR3 region has the DNA TGTGCCTGGAGTGTCGACAGGGCTCCTGGGGAGACCCAGTACTTC. It is translated as CAWSVDRAPGETQYF.